This paragraph reports one T cell receptor (beta chain). The antigen is not known. The data belong to a study of cytotoxic CD8 clonotypes in ibrutinib-treated CLL. Across the whole study: The patients comprised about a dozen relapsed/refractory and 15 treatment-naive cases, about 18 IGHV unmutated. Study-wide results and caveats: An increase in clonality occurred at ibrutinib response, followed by a return toward baseline at progression.

Assay: immunoSEQ multiplex PCR; the TCRdb copy retains only in-frame clones and omits some. Among 150,000 or so clones listed, roughly 90% were seen once. Trimming at V came to 6 bases and at J to 6 bases, leaving 12 bases not matched to a gene. The CDR3 contains 15 residues. This specimen consisted of PBMCs, obtained at disease progression, from a patient treated with ibrutinib. The chain recombines TRBV23-1 with TRBJ2-5, with 8 nucleotides matching TRBD1. Being an ORF, TRBV23-1 has a function that is uncertain. The receptor comes from a human donor with chronic lymphocytic leukemia. The CDR3 DNA is TGCGCCAGCAGCCGAAAGACAGGGGTTCGGAAGACCCAGTACTTC. It specifies CASSRKTGVRKTQYF.